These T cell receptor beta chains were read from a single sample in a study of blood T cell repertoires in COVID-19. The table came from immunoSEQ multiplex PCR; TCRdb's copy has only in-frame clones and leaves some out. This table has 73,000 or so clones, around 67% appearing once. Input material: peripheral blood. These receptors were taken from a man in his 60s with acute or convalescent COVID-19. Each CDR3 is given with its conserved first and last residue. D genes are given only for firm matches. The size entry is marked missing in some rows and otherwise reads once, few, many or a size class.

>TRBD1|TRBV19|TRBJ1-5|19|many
TGTGCCAGTAGTAAAGGAACAGGGGGCCAAACATATAGCAATCAGCCCCAGCATTTT
CASSKGTGGQTYSNQPQHF
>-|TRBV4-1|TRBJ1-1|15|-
TGCGCCAGCAGCCAAGTGGGTACTCACCAGAGGGAAGCTTTCTTT
CASSQVGTHQREAFF
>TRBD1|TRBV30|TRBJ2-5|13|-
TGTGCCTGGGGGACAGGGGGGTCGGAGACCCAGTACTTC
CAWGTGGSETQYF
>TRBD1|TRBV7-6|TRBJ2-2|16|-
TGTGCCAGCAGCCCCAGGACAGGGTTTAACACCGGGGAGCTGTTTTTT
CASSPRTGFNTGELFF
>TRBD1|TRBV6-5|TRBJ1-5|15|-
TGTGCCAGTAAACCCGGGACAGCCGCTTTACAGCCCCAGCATTTT
CASKPGTAALQPQHF
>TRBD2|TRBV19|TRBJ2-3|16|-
TGTGCCAGTAGTTTGCTAGCGGGGGACCTTACAGATACGCAGTATTTT
CASSLLAGDLTDTQYF
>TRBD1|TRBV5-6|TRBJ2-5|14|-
TGTGCCAGCAGCTTGGACAGGGGCGAAGAGACCCAGTACTTC
CASSLDRGEETQYF
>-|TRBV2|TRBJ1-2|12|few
TGTGCCAGCAGTGAAACAGGGATTGCCTACACCTTC
CASSETGIAYTF
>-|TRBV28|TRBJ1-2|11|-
TGTGCCAGCAGCCCCTCCTATGGCTACACCTTC
CASSPSYGYTF
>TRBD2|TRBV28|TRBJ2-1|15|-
TGTGCCAGCATTCTGACTAGCGGCACTACGAGAGAGCAGTTCTTC
CASILTSGTTREQFF
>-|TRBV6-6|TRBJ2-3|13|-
TGTGCCAGCAGGCAGACGGCGGAAGATACGCAGTATTTT
CASRQTAEDTQYF
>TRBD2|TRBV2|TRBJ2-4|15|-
TGTGCCAGCAGTACGACTAGCGGGTCAAAAAACATTCAGTACTTC
CASSTTSGSKNIQYF
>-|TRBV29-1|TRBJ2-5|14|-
TGCAGCGTTTGGAATCGGGAGTACCAAGAGACCCAGTACTTC
CSVWNREYQETQYF
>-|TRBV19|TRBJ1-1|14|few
TGTGCCAGTAGTATTCGTGCGGGGCGCACTGAAGCTTTCTTT
CASSIRAGRTEAFF
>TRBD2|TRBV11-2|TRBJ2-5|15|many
TGTGCCAGCAGCTTTAGCGGGGGGGCTCAAGAGACCCAGTACTTC
CASSFSGGAQETQYF
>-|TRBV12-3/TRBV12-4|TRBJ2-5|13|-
TGTGCCAGCCGTTCGTCCGTGCAAGAGACCCAGTACTTC
CASRSSVQETQYF
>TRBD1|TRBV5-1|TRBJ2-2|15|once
TGCGCCAGCCAAAGACAGGGTCAAGACACCGGGGAGCTGTTTTTT
CASQRQGQDTGELFF
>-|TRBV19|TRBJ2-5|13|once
TGTGCCAGTAGTATAGACAGGGGAGAGACCCAGTACTTC
CASSIDRGETQYF
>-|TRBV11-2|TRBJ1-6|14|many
TGTGCCAGCAGCCGGGACTCCGATAATTCACCCCTCCACTTT
CASSRDSDNSPLHF
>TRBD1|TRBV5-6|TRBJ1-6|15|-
TGTGCCAGCAGCTTGGGGACAGGGGGGATCCGACCCCTCCACTTT
CASSLGTGGIRPLHF
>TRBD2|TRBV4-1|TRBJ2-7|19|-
TGCGCCAGCAGCCAAGAATTTCCCGCCGGCGGGAGGGAAACCTACGAGCAGTACTTC
CASSQEFPAGGRETYEQYF
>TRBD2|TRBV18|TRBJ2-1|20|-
TGTGCCAGCTCACCAGGACAGGGGGCGACTAGCGGGAGGACCTACAATGAGCAGTTCTTC
CASSPGQGATSGRTYNEQFF
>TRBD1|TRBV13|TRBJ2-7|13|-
TGTGCCAGCGGCTACGGACAGGGTTACGAGCAGTACTTC
CASGYGQGYEQYF
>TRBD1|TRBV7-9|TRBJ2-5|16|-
TGTGCCAGCAGCTCCAGGGGGCGCCAGAGACCGGAGACCCAGTACTTC
CASSSRGRQRPETQYF
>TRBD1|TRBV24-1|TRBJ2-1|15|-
TGTGCCACCAGTGATCCACAGGGGGTGGACAATGAGCAGTTCTTC
CATSDPQGVDNEQFF
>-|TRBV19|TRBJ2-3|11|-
TGTGCCAGTAGCAACGGAGATACGCAGTATTTT
CASSNGDTQYF
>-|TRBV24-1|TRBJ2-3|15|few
TGTGCCACCGGGGGTGGGGCGGGACGCACAGATACGCAGTATTTT
CATGGGAGRTDTQYF
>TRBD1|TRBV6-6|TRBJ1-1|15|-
TGTGCCAGCAGTTACTCGGGACAGGGGGTTACTGAAGCTTTCTTT
CASSYSGQGVTEAFF
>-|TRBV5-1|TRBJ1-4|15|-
TGCGCCAGCAGCTTGGGTCTTGCAACTAATGAAAAACTGTTTTTT
CASSLGLATNEKLFF
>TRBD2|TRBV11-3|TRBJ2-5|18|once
TGTGCCAGCAGCTCGGGACTAGCGGGGGGACCGTACCAAGAGACCCAGTACTTC
CASSSGLAGGPYQETQYF
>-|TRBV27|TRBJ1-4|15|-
TGTGCCAGCAGTTTACTCGGGGTTGGCAGGGAAAAACTGTTTTTT
CASSLLGVGREKLFF
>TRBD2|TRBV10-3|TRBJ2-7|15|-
TGTGCCACAGGACTAGCGGGAGGCTTCTCCTACGAGCAGTACTTC
CATGLAGGFSYEQYF
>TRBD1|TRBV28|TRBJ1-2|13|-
TGTGCCAGCAGTTTAGACAGGGGGGAGGGCTACACCTTC
CASSLDRGEGYTF
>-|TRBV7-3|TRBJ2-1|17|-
TGTGCCAGCAGCTCCATACTAGAAGGGAGCTCCTACAATGAGCAGTTCTTC
CASSSILEGSSYNEQFF
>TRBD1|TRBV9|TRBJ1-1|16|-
TGTGCCAGCAGCGTAGGAGGGGGCCTCCTGGGCACTGAAGCTTTCTTT
CASSVGGGLLGTEAFF
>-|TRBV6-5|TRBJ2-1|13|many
TGTGCCAGCAGGGACAACTCCTACAATGAGCAGTTCTTC
CASRDNSYNEQFF
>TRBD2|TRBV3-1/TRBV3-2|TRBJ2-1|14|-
TGTGCCAGCAGTCATAGCGGGAGGAGCAATGAGCAGTTCTTC
CASSHSGRSNEQFF
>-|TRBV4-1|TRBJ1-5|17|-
TGCGCCAGCAGCCAAGATCAGGCAGGGGCGCGGGATCAGCCCCAGCATTTT
CASSQDQAGARDQPQHF
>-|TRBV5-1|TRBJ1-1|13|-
TGCGCCAGCAGCTCCAGGGGAAACACTGAAGCTTTCTTT
CASSSRGNTEAFF
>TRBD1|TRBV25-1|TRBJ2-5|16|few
TGTGCCAGCAGTGGTAGGCCGGGACAGGGTTTGGAGACCCAGTACTTC
CASSGRPGQGLETQYF
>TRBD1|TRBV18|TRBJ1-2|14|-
TGTGCCAGCTCACGGGGACAGGAGACCTATGGCTACACCTTC
CASSRGQETYGYTF
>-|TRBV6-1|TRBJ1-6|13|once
TGTGCCAGCAGTGACAGGGATAATTCACCCCTCCACTTT
CASSDRDNSPLHF
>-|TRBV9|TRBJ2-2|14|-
TGTGCCAGCAGCGTACTAGCTAGCACCGGGGAGCTGTTTTTT
CASSVLASTGELFF
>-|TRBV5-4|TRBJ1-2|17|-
TGTGCCAGCAGCTTCAATATCGGACAGTCTCCCAACTATGGCTACACCTTC
CASSFNIGQSPNYGYTF
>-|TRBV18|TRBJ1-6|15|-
TGTGCCAGCTCACCAATGCCCGCCCCAGATTCACCCCTCCACTTT
CASSPMPAPDSPLHF
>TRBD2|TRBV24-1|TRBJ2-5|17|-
TGTGCCACCAGTGATCCCGGGACTAGCGAGGTACGAGAGACCCAGTACTTC
CATSDPGTSEVRETQYF
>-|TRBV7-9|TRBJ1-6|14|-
TGTGCCAGCAGCCCGGACAGCTTTAATTCACCCCTCCACTTT
CASSPDSFNSPLHF
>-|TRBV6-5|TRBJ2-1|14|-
TGTGCCAGCACTGGAGTCACGGCTTCGGGGGAGCAGTTCTTC
CASTGVTASGEQFF
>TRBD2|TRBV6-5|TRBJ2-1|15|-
TGTGCCAGTTCCCGAGTAGCGGGAGATTCAAATGAGCAGTTCTTC
CASSRVAGDSNEQFF
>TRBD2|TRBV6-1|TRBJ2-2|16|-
TGTGCCAGCAGTGAATGGGTGGGGGGGATCACCGGGGAGCTGTTTTTT
CASSEWVGGITGELFF
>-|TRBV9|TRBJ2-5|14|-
TGTGCCAGCAGCGTAGCTCCGTTTTCAGAGACCCAGTACTTC
CASSVAPFSETQYF
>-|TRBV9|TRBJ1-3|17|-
TGTGCCAGCAGCGAAGGGGAGGGGGGTTTCTCTGGAAACACCATATATTTT
CASSEGEGGFSGNTIYF
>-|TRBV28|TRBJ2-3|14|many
TGTGCCAGCAGGGCGGGTACTAGCACAGATACGCAGTATTTT
CASRAGTSTDTQYF
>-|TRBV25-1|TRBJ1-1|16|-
TGTGCCAGCAGTGAATCGAGCATGGTTGAGAACACTGAAGCTTTCTTT
CASSESSMVENTEAFF
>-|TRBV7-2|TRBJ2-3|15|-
TGTGCCAGCAATTCAGCGGGTACCTCTACAGATACGCAGTATTTT
CASNSAGTSTDTQYF